This T cell receptor beta chain was recorded in a study of cytomegalovirus exposure and HLA in healthy donors. Study outcomes and limitations: Clusters of TCRs from the first cohort tended to co-occur in the roughly 120 validation repertoires (as a later analysis found).

The protocol was immunoSEQ multiplex PCR, while the TCRdb copy is restricted to in-frame clones and leaves out a portion. The sample carries 150,000 or so clones, about 86% recorded once. As regards this clone: Its antigen is not identified.

CDR1 SGHAT and CDR2 FQNNGV come from the germline V gene. The CDR3 is 14 amino acids. V lost 1 base and J 2 bases, leaving 8 bases between the germline ends. V gene TRBV11-2 combines with J gene TRBJ1-2, with D uncertain. The specimen sequenced was PBMCs. The source of this sequence is a human donor in good health. The CDR3 nucleotides read TGTGCCAGCAGCTTAGTTGACACGAACTATGGCTACACCTTC. As protein: CASSLVDTNYGYTF.